The 30 T cell receptor beta chains presented below share a single source sample, sequenced in a study of cytomegalovirus exposure and HLA in healthy donors. Use of 60 Vbeta and 13 Jbeta primers characterized the PCR. Sequencing was performed with immunoSEQ multiplex PCR; in TCRdb, only in-frame clones are kept and a portion is missing. The table shows around 130,000 clones, with under 85% occurring only once. Sequences were obtained from PBMCs. These receptor sequences come from a boy younger than 18 in good health and CMV-seronegative.

The rearrangement joins TRBV5-1 to TRBJ2-3; 9 bases are a match to TRBD1. The ends lost 4 bases at V and 2 bases at J; junction bases unmatched: 8. This CDR3 region has 16 residues. Germline CDR1 and CDR2: SGHRS and YFSETQ. The CDR3 coding sequence is TGCGCCAGCAGCACGGGACAGGGAGCCAACACAGATACGCAGTATTTT. Translation gives CASSTGQGANTDTQYF.

V and J are TRBV5-4 and TRBJ2-2, with a possible D match to TRBD1 (6 bases). From germline, CDR1 is SGHNT and CDR2 YYREEE (reference sequence). CDR3 size: 15 residues. V was shortened by 4 bases and J by 4 bases, with 14 bases between the two germline ends. In DNA form, the CDR3 reads TGTGCCAGCAGCATACTAACAGGGATCACCGGGGAGCTGTTTTTT. Translating gives CASSILTGITGELFF.

The chain is built from TRBV19 and TRBJ2-2; D possibly corresponds to TRBD1 (5 bases). The CDR3 is 14 residues long. Trimming pared 2 bases from V and 5 bases from J, leaving 9 bases between. Germline lookup yields CDR1 LNHDA and CDR2 SQIVND (reference sequence). CDR3 sequence reads: CASSIKGYTGELFF. The CDR3 DNA sequence: TGTGCCAGTAGTATAAAGGGGTATACCGGGGAGCTGTTTTTT.

The chain uses TRBV11-1 and TRBJ1-2; 8 bases are shared with TRBD1. The ends lost 6 bases at V and 7 bases at J; junction bases unmatched: 16. The length of the CDR3 is 16 residues. The germline V gene encodes CDR1 SGHAT and CDR2 FQDESV (reference sequence). The CDR3 DNA sequence: TGTGCCAGCAGAACGAGGACAGGGCTGTCGTCCGGTGGCTACACCTTC. Amino acid sequence: CASRTRTGLSSGGYTF.

The chain has TRBV4-1 and TRBJ1-3; no clear D gene. In germline, CDR1 is MGHRA, CDR2 YSYEKL. V lost 1 base, J lost 2 bases, and 15 bases lay in between. The CDR3 sequence is 17 residues long. The CDR3 bases are TGCGCCAGCAGCCAAGGAGGAGGTAGAGGCGCTGGAAACACCATATATTTT. Translated: CASSQGGGRGAGNTIYF.

The chain recombines TRBV7-2 with TRBJ1-1; no reliable D call. Germline V gene data show CDR1 as SGHTA and CDR2 as FQGNSA. V shed 5 bases and J shed 0 bases, with 10 bases lying between them. The CDR3 spans 14 residues. CDR3 nucleotide sequence: TGTGCCAGCAGCGTCACAGCCCTGAACACTGAAGCTTTCTTT. Protein: CASSVTALNTEAFF.

As DNA, the CDR3 is TGTGCCAGCAGCGTAGTATTTGGAGACACCGGGGAGCTGTTTTTT. This sequence encodes CASSVVFGDTGELFF. The chain has TRBV9 and TRBJ2-2; D call uncertain. Germline CDR1 reads SGDLS; CDR2 reads YYNGEE. The CDR3 contains 15 residues. Trimming left V 0 bases short and J 3 bases short, with 9 bases between.

This chain joins TRBV6-1 and TRBJ2-7; TRBD2 matches at 11 bases. CDR1 MNHNS and CDR2 SASEGT come from the germline V gene. The CDR3 consists of 14 residues. Trimming cost V 7 bases and J 2 bases; bases outside gene matches: 4. The CDR3 bases are TGTGCCAGCACTGTTAGCGGGGGGGCCTACGAGCAGTACTTC. Residues: CASTVSGGAYEQYF.

The gene calls are TRBV2 and TRBJ2-7; TRBD1 might be the D (6 bases). Germline V gene sequence: CDR1 SNHLY, CDR2 FYNNEI. Deletions cut 7 bases from V and 2 bases from J, with 18 bases between. The CDR3 consists of 15 residues. CDR3 amino acids: CASINWDNAPYEQYF. The CDR3 DNA follows: TGTGCCAGCATAAATTGGGACAACGCTCCCTACGAGCAGTACTTC.

This rearrangement joins TRBV10-3 to TRBJ2-7, with 7 nucleotides matching TRBD1. Per germline, CDR1 ENHRY and CDR2 SYGVKD. CDR3 length: 14 amino acids. The junction had 17 bases not matched to a gene; V was cut back by 11 bases and J by 7 bases. The DNA for the CDR3 is TGTGCCTCGGAATCTCCGGGACAGAGGGGAGAGCAGTACTTC. It encodes CASESPGQRGEQYF.

The chain uses TRBV16 and TRBJ1-2, with D possibly being TRBD1 (5 bases). This CDR3 is 16 amino acids long. The V end lost 0 bases, the J end lost 4 bases, and 15 bases lay between the germline ends. Per germline, CDR1 KGHSY and CDR2 FQNENV. CDR3 residues: CASSQSELQVGYGYTF. The CDR3 nucleotides read TGTGCCAGCAGCCAATCGGAGTTACAGGTTGGCTATGGCTACACCTTC. Combining the CDR3 with reference TRBV16 and TRBJ1-2 gives the whole variable domain GEEVAQTPKHLVRGEGQKAKLYCAPIKGHSYVFWYQQVLKNEFKFLISFQNENVFDETGMPKERFSAKCLPNSPCSLEIQATKLEDSAVYFCASSQSELQVGYGYTFGSGTRLTVV.

The chain recombines TRBV4-3 with TRBJ2-1, with no clear D. There are 15 residues in the CDR3. Trimming shortened V by 2 bases and J by 3 bases, and 11 bases separated the two germline ends. Germline CDR1 LGHNA, CDR2 YSLEER. The CDR3 sequence is CASSQFRILYNEQFF. CDR3 DNA: TGCGCCAGCAGCCAATTTAGAATCCTCTACAATGAGCAGTTCTTC.

The gene calls are TRBV30 and TRBJ1-2; no clear D. The CDR3 extends over 14 amino acids. V lost 2 bases and J lost 2, with 12 bases in between. Germline V gene lookup returns CDR1 GTSNPN and CDR2 SVGIG (reference sequence). This chain's CDR3 is CAWSMDLPNYGYTF. CDR3 in DNA: TGTGCCTGGAGTATGGACTTACCGAACTATGGCTACACCTTC.

The chain is built from TRBV6-5 and TRBJ2-1, with TRBD2 matching over 8 bases. The CDR3 contains 15 residues. The germline V gene has CDR1 MNHEY and CDR2 SVGAGI. Losses at the gene ends were 2 bases for V and 6 bases for J; bases not matched to a gene: 6. The CDR3 DNA follows: TGTGCCAGCAGTTACACTAGCGGCCGTGCCAATGAGCAGTTCTTC. The encoded protein is CASSYTSGRANEQFF.

V is TRBV25-1 and J is TRBJ2-3, with 10 bases matching TRBD2. The CDR3 spans 15 residues. J was trimmed by 2 bases and V by 3 bases; bases with no gene match: 2. CDR1 MGHDK and CDR2 SYGVNS come from the germline V gene. CDR3 sequence: CASSDLAGVTDTQYF. As DNA, the CDR3 is TGTGCCAGCAGTGATCTAGCGGGGGTCACAGATACGCAGTATTTT.

The chain has TRBV10-3 and TRBJ2-3, with 9 bases fitting TRBD2. The CDR3 is made up of 14 amino acids. The germline CDR1 and CDR2 sequences are ENHRY and SYGVKD. Trimming took 9 bases from V and 2 from J; bases not matched to a gene: 6. The CDR3 region has the DNA TGTGCCATTCAAGGCGGGGGGGCCACAGATACGCAGTATTTT. Its protein product is CAIQGGGATDTQYF.

The rearrangement uses TRBV6-6 and TRBJ1-1; TRBD1 matches 7 bases. The CDR3 spans 14 residues. Germline V gene data show CDR1 as MNHNY and CDR2 as SVGAGI (reference sequence). V dropped 7 bases and J dropped 4; count of bases not matched to a gene: 9. In DNA form, the CDR3 reads TGTGCCAGCACCCCGGAGACAGGGATCACTGAAGCTTTCTTT. Residues: CASTPETGITEAFF.

The chain couples TRBV6-6 to TRBJ2-5, with 10 bases that match TRBD2. The CDR3 sequence is 15 residues long. Per germline, CDR1 MNHNY and CDR2 SVGAGI (reference sequence). V shed 6 bases, J shed 5 bases, and the junction held 9 bases outside the gene matches. As DNA, the CDR3 is TGTGCCAGCAGACTAACTAGCGGGGCGATGGAGACCCAGTACTTC. Its protein product is CASRLTSGAMETQYF.

The chain couples TRBV6-6 to TRBJ2-3; D remains unclear. Germline V CDR1 and CDR2: MNHNY, SVGAGI (reference sequence). V lost 0 bases and J lost 9, with 16 bases in between. The CDR3 is 15 residues long. CDR3 nucleotides: TGTGCCAGCAGTTACTCCCCCCATCTCGGTCTGACGCAGTATTTT. As protein: CASSYSPHLGLTQYF.

For the CDR3, the DNA is TGTGCCAGCAGCCTTAGACAGGGGGCAACTAATGAAAAACTGTTTTTT. Translation: CASSLRQGATNEKLFF. This chain uses TRBV7-9 with TRBJ1-4; 9 bases agree with TRBD1. CDR3 size: 16 residues. Germline CDR1 and CDR2: SEHNR and FQNEAQ (reference sequence). J was trimmed by 0 bases and V by 5 bases; bases with no gene match: 4.

This sequence joins TRBV18 and TRBJ2-5, with TRBD1 matching 11 bases. CDR3 length: 17 amino acids. Germline-derived CDR1 and CDR2 are KGHSH and LQKENI. V lost 3 bases and J lost 5; bases outside the gene matches: 11. The CDR3 is CASSPEPGQGGSETQYF. DNA for the CDR3: TGTGCCAGCTCACCTGAACCGGGACAGGGGGGATCGGAGACCCAGTACTTC.

The genes are TRBV11-2 and TRBJ1-1, with D perhaps TRBD1 (5 bases). Trimming removed 2 bases from V and 7 bases from J, with 8 bases in between. This CDR3 contains 12 residues. Germline CDR1 reads SGHAT; CDR2 reads FQNNGV. The CDR3 is CASSLQGIEAFF. The CDR3 nucleotides read TGTGCCAGCAGCTTACAGGGAATTGAAGCTTTCTTT.

This chain joins TRBV6-5 and TRBJ2-7; maybe TRBD1 (5 bases). The length of the CDR3 is 14 residues. Germline values: CDR1 MNHEY, CDR2 SVGAGI. V was clipped by 6 bases and J by 0 bases, with 12 bases between them. CDR3 amino acids: CASSRTSSSYEQYF. CDR3 coding DNA: TGTGCCAGCAGCCGGACATCATCCTCCTACGAGCAGTACTTC.

This chain uses TRBV7-2 with TRBJ2-3; D gene ambiguous. CDR1 is SGHTA and CDR2 is FQGNSA in the germline V gene. With 1 base removed from V and 2 bases from J, the gap between germline ends came to 7 bases. CDR3 size: 14 residues. The CDR3 coding sequence is TGTGCCAGCAGCTTAGGGCCGTACACAGATACGCAGTATTTT. Protein sequence: CASSLGPYTDTQYF.

The V call is TRBV6-1, the J call TRBJ2-3; D is unresolved. Germline CDR1 reads MNHNS; CDR2 reads SASEGT. The CDR3 sequence is 13 residues long. V lost 2 bases to trimming and J lost 2 bases, with 5 bases between them. The CDR3 bases are TGTGCCAGCAGTGAAATCTACACAGATACGCAGTATTTT. It translates to CASSEIYTDTQYF.

This clone was recorded only once. V is TRBV4-2 and J is TRBJ1-1; 8 nucleotides line up with TRBD1. With V trimmed by 4 bases and J by 4 bases, 5 bases remained unmatched. Germline CDR1 and CDR2: LGHNA and YNFKEQ. The CDR3 runs to 14 residues. The CDR3 protein is CASSPDREITEAFF. Written as DNA, the CDR3 is TGTGCCAGCAGCCCGGACAGGGAGATCACTGAAGCTTTCTTT.

The V gene is TRBV12-5, the J gene TRBJ1-1; 7 bases map to TRBD1. This CDR3 comprises 14 residues. CDR1 and CDR2 (germline): LGHNT, FRNRAP. Losses at the gene ends were 1 base for V and 6 bases for J; bases not matched to a gene: 5. CDR3 loop: CASGLGQGAPEAFF. The CDR3 DNA is TGTGCTAGTGGTTTGGGACAGGGCGCCCCTGAAGCTTTCTTT.

The rearrangement links TRBV6-5 to TRBJ1-1; tentative D call: TRBD1 (5 bases). Trimming took 2 bases from V and 0 from J, leaving 7 bases between them. CDR3 length: 14 residues. Germline assignment: CDR1 MNHEY and CDR2 SVGAGI. The chain's CDR3 is CASSYGAVNTEAFF. The CDR3 DNA reads TGTGCCAGCAGTTACGGGGCGGTGAACACTGAAGCTTTCTTT.

The chain employs TRBV29-1 and TRBJ1-1, with D perhaps matching TRBD1 (5 bases). Germline loops: CDR1 SQVTM, CDR2 ANQGSEA. Trimming stripped 4 bases from V and 5 bases from J, with 14 bases between. This CDR3 contains 13 residues. For the CDR3, the DNA is TGCAGCGTTGCTGGCAGGGTTGATACTGAAGCTTTCTTT. Translated: CSVAGRVDTEAFF. The full variable domain, completed using reference TRBV29-1 and TRBJ1-1, is SAVISQKPSRDICQRGTSLTIQCQVDSQVTMMFWYRQQPGQSLTLIATANQGSEATYESGFVIDKFPISRPNLTFSTLTVSNMSPEDSSIYLCSVAGRVDTEAFFGQGTRLTVV.

The V call is TRBV7-6, the J call TRBJ1-2; 8 bases are shared with TRBD1. The CDR3 length is 19 residues. Losses at the gene ends were 1 base for V and 6 bases for J; bases not matched to a gene: 19. Per germline, CDR1 SGHVS and CDR2 FNYEAQ. The CDR3 DNA is TGTGCCAGCAGCTTAGAAACGGGCCAGGGGGCGATTGTCCTTGATGGCTACACCTTC. The encoded protein is CASSLETGQGAIVLDGYTF.